Listed here are 16 T cell receptor beta chains from one sample, sequenced in a study of shared clonotypes between healthy human individuals. Only in-frame clones appear in the TCRdb table, and some are missing; sequencing was by immunoSEQ multiplex PCR. The sample has about a million clones, approximately 77% seen once. The sequencing input was memory CD4+ T cells from PBMCs. Subset given: CD45RA-negative fraction. The source of these receptors is a man between 18 and 35 years old in good health. Some clones in this sample may be carry-over from other donors' samples.

This chain uses TRBV7-3 with TRBJ2-3, with D possibly TRBD2 on 5 matching bases. V lost 2 bases and J lost 6, with 12 bases in between. CDR1 is SGHTA and CDR2 is FQGTGA in the germline V gene. The CDR3 runs 14 residues. As DNA, the CDR3 is TGTGCCAGCAGCTTAGCAGCTAGCCCCGATACGCAGTATTTT. The encoded protein is CASSLAASPDTQYF.

The rearrangement links TRBV5-1 to TRBJ2-7; 8 bases map to TRBD1. The length of the CDR3 is 16 residues. Germline lookup yields CDR1 SGHRS and CDR2 YFSETQ. Losses at the gene ends were 0 bases for V and 1 base for J; bases not matched to a gene: 6. This CDR3 is CASSLALTGGSYEQYF. In DNA form, the CDR3 reads TGCGCCAGCAGCTTGGCCTTAACAGGGGGGTCCTACGAGCAGTACTTC.

This clone was seen a handful of times. DNA for the CDR3: TGTGCCAGCAGCTTGGCTCTCGGAAAACTGTTTTTT. Protein: CASSLALGKLFF. This chain connects TRBV5-6 to TRBJ1-4; D gene uncertain. Trimming left V 0 bases short and J 10 bases short, with 7 bases between. Germline V gives CDR1 SGHDT, CDR2 YYEEEE. This CDR3 has 12 residues. The full variable domain, rest sourced from reference TRBV5-6 and TRBJ1-4, is DAGVTQSPTHLIKTRGQQVTLRCSPKSGHDTVSWYQQALGQGPQFIFQYYEEEERQRGNFPDRFSGHQFPNYSSELNVNALLLGDSALYLCASSLALGKLFFGSGTQLSVL.

The rearrangement links TRBV10-3 to TRBJ1-5, with a tentative D call TRBD1 (5 bases). With 4 bases removed from V and 7 bases from J, the gap between germline ends came to 11 bases. The CDR3 runs to 13 residues. CDR1 is ENHRY and CDR2 is SYGVKD in the germline V gene. CDR3 coding DNA: TGTGCCATCAGTGGGGGGTTGGGGCAGCCCCAGCATTTT. This encodes CAISGGLGQPQHF.

This clone has only one observation. The chain carries TRBV7-9 and TRBJ2-1, with 9 bases identical to TRBD2. The V gene end was trimmed by 3 bases and the J gene end by 2 bases; junction bases not matched to a gene: 8. Germline V lookup: CDR1 SEHNR, CDR2 FQNEAQ (reference sequence). CDR3 length: 17 amino acids. Here the CDR3 reads CASSFQSSGIPYNEQFF. The CDR3 bases are TGTGCCAGCAGCTTCCAGTCTAGCGGGATCCCCTACAATGAGCAGTTCTTC.

The rearrangement uses TRBV11-3 and TRBJ2-2, with TRBD1 as a possible D gene (5 bases). The V gene lost 4 bases and the J gene lost 4 bases, with 13 bases spanning the gap. The CDR3 is 15 amino acids. The germline CDR1 and CDR2 sequences are SGHNT and YENEEA. The CDR3 loop is CASSSRVTVTGELFF. The CDR3 nucleotides read TGTGCCAGCAGCTCCAGGGTTACGGTCACCGGGGAGCTGTTTTTT.

The rearrangement uses TRBV6-1 and TRBJ1-2, with 8 bases that match TRBD1. Per germline, CDR1 MNHNS and CDR2 SASEGT. The CDR3 loop spans 14 amino acids. After removal of 0 bases from V and 8 bases from J, the junction contained 5 bases not matched to a gene. The CDR3: CASSEAVQGGGYTF. For the CDR3, the DNA is TGTGCCAGCAGTGAAGCGGTACAGGGGGGAGGCTACACCTTC.

Written as DNA, the CDR3 is TGTGCCAGCAGTTACGGCCGGGACAGGGGTTACGAGCAGTACTTC. It yields the protein CASSYGRDRGYEQYF. The genes are TRBV6-5 and TRBJ2-7, with 10 bases that match TRBD1. V shed 2 bases and J 4 bases; nucleotides not matched to a gene: 5. The CDR3 length is 15 residues. CDR1 is MNHEY, CDR2 SVGAGI, per germline.

The chain combines TRBV27 with TRBJ2-1; the match to TRBD1 covers 7 bases. This CDR3 contains 14 residues. J lost 6 bases, V lost 5 bases, and 7 bases had no gene match. Germline V gene sequence: CDR1 MNHEY, CDR2 SMNVEV (reference sequence). The CDR3 DNA reads TGTGCCAGCAGTCCACGGACAGGATCCAATGAGCAGTTCTTC. Its translation is CASSPRTGSNEQFF.

The genes are TRBV6-6 and TRBJ2-7; D not certain. In germline, CDR1 is MNHNY, CDR2 SVGAGI (reference sequence). V lost 0 bases, J lost 3 bases, and 6 bases lay in between. This CDR3 has 13 residues. CDR3 in DNA: TGTGCCAGCAGTTACTCGAACAACTACGAGCAGTACTTC. It yields the protein CASSYSNNYEQYF.

Here the CDR3 DNA reads TGTGCCAGCAGCTTAGGCCAGGTGGGAGGCTACACCTTC. This translates into CASSLGQVGGYTF. V and J are TRBV7-8 and TRBJ1-2; D is unresolved. Germline CDR1 is SGHVS and CDR2 is FQNEAQ. The CDR3 is 13 amino acids. The V gene lost 1 base and the J gene lost 8 bases, with 11 bases spanning the gap.

DNA for the CDR3: TGTGCCAGCTCACCACCGTCTGGGACAGAGACCCAGTACTTC. Protein product: CASSPPSGTETQYF. The V call is TRBV18, the J call TRBJ2-5, with D possibly called TRBD1 or TRBD2 (5 bases each). This CDR3 contains 14 residues. Germline values: CDR1 KGHSH, CDR2 LQKENI. V lost 0 bases, J lost 4 bases, and 9 bases lay in between.

The chain recombines TRBV19 with TRBJ1-4, with 7 bases fitting TRBD1. Per germline, CDR1 LNHDA and CDR2 SQIVND (reference sequence). The ends lost 9 bases at V and 10 bases at J; junction bases unmatched: 11. The CDR3 has 13 amino acids. CDR3: CASHRSSGGKLFF. CDR3 sequence (DNA): TGTGCCAGCCACCGATCTTCAGGGGGAAAACTGTTTTTT.

V usage is TRBV30 and J usage is TRBJ2-1; TRBD1 aligns across 9 bases. The J segment lost 7 bases and the V segment lost 1 base, leaving 2 bases of the junction unmatched. Per germline, CDR1 GTSNPN and CDR2 SVGIG (reference sequence). CDR3 length equals 13 residues. The CDR3 DNA reads as TGTGCCTGGAGTGATGGACAGGGGAATGAGCAGTTCTTC. Translated: CAWSDGQGNEQFF.

This clone showed up just a few times. The rearrangement links TRBV18 to TRBJ2-4, with D unresolved. Germline V gives CDR1 KGHSH, CDR2 LQKENI. V was clipped by 0 bases and J by 0 bases, with 3 bases between them. This CDR3 has 14 residues. CDR3 bases: TGTGCCAGCTCACCACCTGTAGCCAAAAACATTCAGTACTTC. This codes for CASSPPVAKNIQYF.

Remarks on this clone: The sample contains more than one DNA sequence encoding this CDR3. The chain uses TRBV5-1 and TRBJ2-2, with 7 bases lining up with TRBD1. CDR1 and CDR2 from the germline V gene are SGHRS and YFSETQ. The CDR3 is 14 residues long. V shed 4 bases, J shed 4 bases, and the junction held 4 bases outside the gene matches. For the CDR3, the DNA is TGCGCCAGCAGCCCGGGACAGATCACCGGGGAGCTGTTTTTT. Residues: CASSPGQITGELFF.